This T cell receptor (beta chain) was sequenced for a study of cytomegalovirus exposure and HLA in healthy donors. In its sample, this clone was seen a few times. Vbeta (60) and Jbeta (13) primers were used in the PCR. Sequenced by immunoSEQ multiplex PCR; TCRdb stores in-frame clones only, minus some. This table holds tens of thousands of clones, approximately 84% found once. Germline V gene sequence: CDR1 SGHTA, CDR2 FQGNSA. The CDR3 consists of 16 residues. The V gene end was trimmed by 5 bases and the J gene end by 2 bases; junction bases not matched to a gene: 9. The receptor's source is a girl aged 2-9 years in good health and CMV-seropositive. The sample comprised PBMCs. The rearrangement joins TRBV7-2 to TRBJ1-5; 7 nucleotides match TRBD1. In DNA, the CDR3 is TGTGCCAGCAGCCGACAGGGTGGCTTGGGCAATCAGCCCCAGCATTTT. It is translated as CASSRQGGLGNQPQHF. Looking up the rest from reference TRBV7-2 and TRBJ1-5 gives the full variable domain: GAGVSQSPSNKVTEKGKDVELRCDPISGHTALYWYRQSLGQGLEFLIYFQGNSAPDKSGLPSDRFSAERTGGSVSTLTIQRTQQEDSAVYLCASSRQGGLGNQPQHFGDGTRLSIL.